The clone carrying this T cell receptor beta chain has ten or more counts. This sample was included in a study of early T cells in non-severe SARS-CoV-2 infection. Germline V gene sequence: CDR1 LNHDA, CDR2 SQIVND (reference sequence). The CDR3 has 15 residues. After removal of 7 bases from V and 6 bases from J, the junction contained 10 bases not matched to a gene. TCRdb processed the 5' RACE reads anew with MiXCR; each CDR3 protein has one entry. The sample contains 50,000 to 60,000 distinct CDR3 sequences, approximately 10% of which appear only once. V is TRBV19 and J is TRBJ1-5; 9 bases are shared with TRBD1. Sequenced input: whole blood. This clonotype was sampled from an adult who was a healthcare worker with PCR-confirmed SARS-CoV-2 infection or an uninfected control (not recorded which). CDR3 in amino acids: CASNQMGQGGQPQHF. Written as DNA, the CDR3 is TGTGCCAGTAATCAGATGGGACAGGGAGGTCAGCCCCAGCATTTT.